This T cell receptor (beta chain) was sequenced in a study of blood T cell repertoires in COVID-19. Whole-study context: Whether acute or convalescent, the COVID-19 samples came from the United States, Italy and Spain. PBMCs, B-cell-depleted T cells, or T cells were the source of the cDNA or gDNA that made up the material.

Germline assignment: CDR1 SGHNT and CDR2 YYREEE (reference sequence). The CDR3 totals 14 residues. Deletions cut 4 bases from V and 4 bases from J, with 15 bases between. Original analysis: Reference gene primer amplification in the assay estimated nucleated cell counts. Profiled with immunoSEQ multiplex PCR; TCRdb holds only in-frame clones, not every one. The V and J calls and clone size come from that table; D and trimming were worked out from the DNA. The table records about 150,000 clones, almost 85% of them present only once. Sample: peripheral blood. The chain combines TRBV5-4 with TRBJ2-7, with D possibly TRBD1 on 5 matching bases. The receptor was derived from a human donor with acute or convalescent COVID-19. The donor label of this sample is uncertain. CDR3 nucleotides: TGTGCCAGCAGCAATCAGGGTTCTTTTTACGAGCAGTACTTC. It is translated as CASSNQGSFYEQYF.